This T cell receptor (beta chain) emerged from a study of T cells in Graves' hyperthyroidism and ophthalmopathy. The hyperthyroidism was newly diagnosed and had lasted under 2 months; the patients were aged 18 to 65. Amplified TCR beta CDR3 regions came from RNA transcripts. The HTBI primer set drove a first-round RT-PCR of the TCR CDR3. TCRdb analysed the multiplex PCR reads with MiXCR anew, one entry per CDR3 protein. The table lists 400,000 to 500,000 distinct CDR3 sequences, roughly an eighth of them singletons, with less than 20% in the top ten. The TCR sequence derives from a woman aged 18-29 years with Graves' hyperthyroidism. Specimen: blood.

The CDR3, as DNA: TGTGCCACCACCCCGGGCAGCAGCTCCTACAATGAGCAGTTCTTC. Translating gives CATTPGSSSYNEQFF. The chain recombines TRBV24-1 with TRBJ2-1; D is uncertain. Germline V lookup: CDR1 KGHDR, CDR2 SFDVKD. Trimming took 8 bases from V and 0 from J, leaving 13 bases between them. The CDR3 totals 15 residues.